One T cell receptor (beta chain) is described in this entry. What it binds is unknown. Sequenced by immunoSEQ multiplex PCR; TCRdb stores in-frame clones only, minus some. The repertoire holds approximately 7,700 clones, around 86% seen once, with 2.4% in the top ten. The source of the sample is a study of neoadjuvant nivolumab and ipilimumab in lung cancer. In the study overall: The combination arm added day-1 ipilimumab 1 mg/kg to nivolumab 3 mg/kg on days 1, 15, 29.

This CDR3 region has 14 residues. Per germline, CDR1 MNHEY and CDR2 SVGAGI. V lost 5 bases and J lost 2, with 13 bases in between. Overall study results and limits: Only two of four nivolumab-treated tumors gained richness and clonality by surgery.

The sample here was tumor tissue, taken after neoadjuvant nivolumab, alone or with ipilimumab, at or shortly before surgery. The origin of this receptor is an adult with non-small cell lung cancer. Some clones in this sample may be carry-over from other donors' samples. This chain links TRBV6-5 with TRBJ2-7; tentative D call: TRBD2 (7 bases). Here the CDR3 reads CASSVGGGTYEQYF. In DNA form, the CDR3 reads TGTGCCAGCAGTGTGGGAGGGGGGACCTACGAGCAGTACTTC.